This TCR beta chain comes out of a study of post-analysis software for immune sequencing data. Researchers reported that TCR beta cDNA libraries carried unique molecular identifiers. Researchers reported 400,000 to 550,000 cDNA molecules coming from roughly 1 to 10 million T cells. From the PCR reads, TCRdb called clonotypes with MiXCR, one entry per CDR3 protein. The table records around 770,000 distinct CDR3 sequences, just over 45% of them present only once. To note about this clonotype: The antigen remains undetermined.

General study points: Strong co-clustering by F measure was evident for samples that had been prepared in the same batch. The normalized Chao1 diversity of multiple sclerosis patients was significantly lower than that of controls. A handful of TRBV segments were significantly more frequent in patients than in controls. TRBV5-6, TRBV5-1 and TRBV20-1 were among these segments.

With 0 bases removed from V and 7 bases from J, the gap between germline ends came to 16 bases. CDR1 is KGHSH, CDR2 LQKENI, per germline. The CDR3 length is 16 residues. The chain is built from TRBV18 and TRBJ2-1; D possibly matches TRBD1 or TRBD2 (6 bases each). This clonotype was sampled from a girl aged 5-17 years with multiple sclerosis. Sequenced material: blood. The CDR3 sequence: CASSPPGGTPGNEQFF. CDR3 DNA sequence: TGTGCCAGCTCACCACCCGGCGGGACACCAGGGAATGAGCAGTTCTTC.